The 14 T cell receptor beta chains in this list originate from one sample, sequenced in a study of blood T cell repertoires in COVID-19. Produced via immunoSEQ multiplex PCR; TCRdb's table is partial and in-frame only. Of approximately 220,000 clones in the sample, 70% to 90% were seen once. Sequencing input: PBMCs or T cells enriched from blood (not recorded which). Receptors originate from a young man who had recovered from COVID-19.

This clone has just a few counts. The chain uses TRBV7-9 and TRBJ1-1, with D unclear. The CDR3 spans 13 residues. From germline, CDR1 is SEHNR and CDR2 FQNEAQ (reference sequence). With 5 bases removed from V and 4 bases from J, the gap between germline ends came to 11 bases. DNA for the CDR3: TGTGCCAGCAGCCAGGATTCAGGCACTGAAGCTTTCTTT. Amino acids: CASSQDSGTEAFF.

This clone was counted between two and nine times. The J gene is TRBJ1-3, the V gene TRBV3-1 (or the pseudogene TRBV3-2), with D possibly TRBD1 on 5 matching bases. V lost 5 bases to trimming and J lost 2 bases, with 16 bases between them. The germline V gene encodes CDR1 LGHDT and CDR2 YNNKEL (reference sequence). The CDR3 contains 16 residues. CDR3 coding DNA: TGTGCCAGCAGCTTACCGGGACTAAAAGCTGGAAACACCATATATTTT. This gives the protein CASSLPGLKAGNTIYF.

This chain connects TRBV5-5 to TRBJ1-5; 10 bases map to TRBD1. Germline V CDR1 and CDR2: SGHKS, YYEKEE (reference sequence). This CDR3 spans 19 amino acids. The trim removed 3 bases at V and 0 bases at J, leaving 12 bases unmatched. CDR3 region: CASSSSLGQGDYSNQPQHF. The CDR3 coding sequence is TGTGCCAGCAGCTCTTCTCTAGGACAGGGGGATTATAGCAATCAGCCCCAGCATTTT.

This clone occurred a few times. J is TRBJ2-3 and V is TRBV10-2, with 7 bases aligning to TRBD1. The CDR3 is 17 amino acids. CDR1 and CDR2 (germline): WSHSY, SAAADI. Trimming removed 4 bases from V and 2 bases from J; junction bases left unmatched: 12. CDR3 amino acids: CASSVGTRDSLTDTQYF. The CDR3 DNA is TGCGCCAGCAGTGTGGGGACCCGGGACAGTCTCACAGATACGCAGTATTTT.

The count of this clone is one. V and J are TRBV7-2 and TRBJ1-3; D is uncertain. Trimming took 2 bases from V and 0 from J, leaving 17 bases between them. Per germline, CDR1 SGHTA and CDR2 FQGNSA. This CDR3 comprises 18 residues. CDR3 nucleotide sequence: TGTGCCAGCAGCTTATATAAAAGAGCAGGATCCTCTGGAAACACCATATATTTT. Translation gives CASSLYKRAGSSGNTIYF.

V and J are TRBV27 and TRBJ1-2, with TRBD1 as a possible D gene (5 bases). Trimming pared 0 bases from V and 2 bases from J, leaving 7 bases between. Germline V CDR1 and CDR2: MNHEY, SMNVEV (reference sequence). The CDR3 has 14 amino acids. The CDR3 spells CASSLSAGNYGYTF. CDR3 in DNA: TGTGCCAGCAGTTTATCGGCAGGGAACTATGGCTACACCTTC.

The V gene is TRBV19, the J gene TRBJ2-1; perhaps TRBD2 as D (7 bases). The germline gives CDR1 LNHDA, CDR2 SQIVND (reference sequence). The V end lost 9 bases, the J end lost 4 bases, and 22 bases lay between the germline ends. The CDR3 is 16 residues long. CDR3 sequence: CASRYGGPAKYNEQFF. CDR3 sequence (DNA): TGTGCCAGCCGATACGGGGGGCCGGCAAAATACAATGAGCAGTTCTTC.

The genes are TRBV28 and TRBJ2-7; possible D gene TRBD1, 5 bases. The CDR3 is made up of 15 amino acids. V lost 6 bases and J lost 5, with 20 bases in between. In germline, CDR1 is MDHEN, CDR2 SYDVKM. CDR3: CASRLQAIGDNEQYF. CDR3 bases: TGTGCCAGCAGGCTACAGGCTATCGGCGATAACGAGCAGTACTTC.

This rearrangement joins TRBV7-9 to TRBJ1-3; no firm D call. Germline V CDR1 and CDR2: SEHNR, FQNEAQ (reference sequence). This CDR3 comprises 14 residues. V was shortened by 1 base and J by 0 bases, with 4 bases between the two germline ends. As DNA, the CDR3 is TGTGCCAGCAGCTTAGATAGCTCTGGAAACACCATATATTTT. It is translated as CASSLDSSGNTIYF.

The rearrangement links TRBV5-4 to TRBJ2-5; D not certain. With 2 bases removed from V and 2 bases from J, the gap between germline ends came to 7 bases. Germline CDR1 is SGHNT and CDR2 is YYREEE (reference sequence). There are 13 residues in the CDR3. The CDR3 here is CASSFESQETQYF. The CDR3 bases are TGTGCCAGCAGCTTCGAGAGTCAAGAGACCCAGTACTTC. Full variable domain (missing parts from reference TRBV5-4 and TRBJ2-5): ETGVTQSPTHLIKTRGQQVTLRCSSQSGHNTVSWYQQALGQGPQFIFQYYREEENGRGNFPPRFSGLQFPNYSSELNVNALELDDSALYLCASSFESQETQYFGPGTRLLVL.

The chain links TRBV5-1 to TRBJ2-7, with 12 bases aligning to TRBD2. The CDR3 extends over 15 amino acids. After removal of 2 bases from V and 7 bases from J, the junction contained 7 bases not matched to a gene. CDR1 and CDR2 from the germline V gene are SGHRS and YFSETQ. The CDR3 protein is CASSFSSGGAREQYF. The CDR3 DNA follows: TGCGCCAGCAGCTTCTCTAGCGGGGGGGCTCGGGAGCAGTACTTC.

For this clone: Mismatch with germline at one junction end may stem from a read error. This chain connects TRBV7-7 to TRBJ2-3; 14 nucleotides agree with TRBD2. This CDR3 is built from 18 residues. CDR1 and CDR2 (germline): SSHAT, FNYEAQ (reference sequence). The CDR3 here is CASSPNPGLAGVTDTQYF. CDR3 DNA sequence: TGTGCTAGCAGCCCGAATCCGGGACTAGCGGGAGTAACAGATACGCAGTATTTT.

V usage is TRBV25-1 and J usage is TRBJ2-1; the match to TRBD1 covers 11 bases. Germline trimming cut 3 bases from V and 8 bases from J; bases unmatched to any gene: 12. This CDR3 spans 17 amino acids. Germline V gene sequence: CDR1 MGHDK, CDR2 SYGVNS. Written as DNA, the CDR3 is TGTGCCAGCAGTGATCCAAGGCGGGACAGGGGGTTCGATGAGCAGTTCTTC. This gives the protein CASSDPRRDRGFDEQFF.

This CDR3 reads CASSQRTAMGEQYF. CDR3 bases: TGTGCCAGCAGCCAGAGGACAGCCATGGGGGAGCAGTACTTC. The gene calls are TRBV14 and TRBJ2-7; TRBD1 might be the D (6 bases). The CDR3 sequence is 14 residues long. The V end lost 3 bases, the J end lost 7 bases, and 16 bases lay between the germline ends. Germline V lookup: CDR1 SGHDN, CDR2 FVKESK. Variable domain in full (rest from reference TRBV14 and TRBJ2-7): EAGVTQFPSHSVIEKGQTVTLRCDPISGHDNLYWYRRVMGKEIKFLLHFVKESKQDESGMPNNRFLAERTGGTYSTLKVQPAELEDSGVYFCASSQRTAMGEQYFGPGTRLTVT.